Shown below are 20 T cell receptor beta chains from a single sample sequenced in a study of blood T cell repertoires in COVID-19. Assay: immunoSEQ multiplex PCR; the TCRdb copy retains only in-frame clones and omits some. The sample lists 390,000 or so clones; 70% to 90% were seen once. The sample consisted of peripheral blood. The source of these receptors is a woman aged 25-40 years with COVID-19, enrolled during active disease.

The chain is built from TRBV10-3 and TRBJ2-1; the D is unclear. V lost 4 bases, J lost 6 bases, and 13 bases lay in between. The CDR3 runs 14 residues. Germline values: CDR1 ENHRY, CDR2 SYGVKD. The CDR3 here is CAISVVAEGNEQFF. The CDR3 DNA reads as TGTGCCATCAGTGTAGTTGCGGAAGGCAATGAGCAGTTCTTC.

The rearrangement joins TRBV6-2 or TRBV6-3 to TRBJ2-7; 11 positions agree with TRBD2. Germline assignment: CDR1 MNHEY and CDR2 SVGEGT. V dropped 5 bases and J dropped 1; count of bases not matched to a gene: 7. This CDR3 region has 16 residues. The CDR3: CASSHTGTSGSYEQYV. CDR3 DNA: TGTGCCAGCAGTCACACCGGGACTAGCGGTTCCTACGAGCAGTACGTC.

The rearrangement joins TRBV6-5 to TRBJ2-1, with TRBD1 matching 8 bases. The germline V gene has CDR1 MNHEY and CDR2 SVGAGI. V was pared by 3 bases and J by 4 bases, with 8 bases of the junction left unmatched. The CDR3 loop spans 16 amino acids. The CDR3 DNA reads TGTGCCAGCAGTTATAAGGGACAGGCCAAATACAATGAGCAGTTCTTC. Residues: CASSYKGQAKYNEQFF.

This chain's CDR3 is CASSLDGTGEVNEQFF. CDR3 coding DNA: TGCGCCAGCAGCTTGGATGGGACAGGGGAGGTCAATGAGCAGTTCTTC. The chain links TRBV5-1 to TRBJ2-1, with 10 bases lining up with TRBD1. The germline gives CDR1 SGHRS, CDR2 YFSETQ. V shed 0 bases, J shed 6 bases, and the junction held 6 bases outside the gene matches. CDR3 length: 16 residues.

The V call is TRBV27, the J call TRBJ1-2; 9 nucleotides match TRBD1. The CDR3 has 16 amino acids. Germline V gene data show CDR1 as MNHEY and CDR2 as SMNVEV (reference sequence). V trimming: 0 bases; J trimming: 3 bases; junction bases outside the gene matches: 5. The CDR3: CASSLSPGTGHYGYTF. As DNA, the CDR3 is TGTGCCAGCAGTTTATCCCCCGGGACAGGGCACTATGGCTACACCTTC.

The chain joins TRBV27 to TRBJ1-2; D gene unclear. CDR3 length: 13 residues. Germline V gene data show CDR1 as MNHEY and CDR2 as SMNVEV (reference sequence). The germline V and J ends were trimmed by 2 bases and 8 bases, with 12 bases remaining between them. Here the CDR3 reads CASSLLGTTGYTF. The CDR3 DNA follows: TGTGCCAGCAGTTTACTAGGAACAACGGGCTACACCTTC.

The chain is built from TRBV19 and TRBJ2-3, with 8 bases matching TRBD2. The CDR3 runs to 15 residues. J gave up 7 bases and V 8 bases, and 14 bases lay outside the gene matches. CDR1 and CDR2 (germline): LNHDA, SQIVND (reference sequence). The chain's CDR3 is CASEDVAGSLNTQYF. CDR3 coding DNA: TGTGCCAGTGAGGATGTAGCGGGGAGTTTGAATACGCAGTATTTT.

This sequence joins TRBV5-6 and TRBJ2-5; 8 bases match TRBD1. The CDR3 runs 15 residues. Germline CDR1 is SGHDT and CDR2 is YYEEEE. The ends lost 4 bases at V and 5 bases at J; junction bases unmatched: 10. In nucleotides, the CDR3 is TGTGCCAGCAGCCGGACAGGGATGATGATGGAGACCCAGTACTTC. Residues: CASSRTGMMMETQYF.

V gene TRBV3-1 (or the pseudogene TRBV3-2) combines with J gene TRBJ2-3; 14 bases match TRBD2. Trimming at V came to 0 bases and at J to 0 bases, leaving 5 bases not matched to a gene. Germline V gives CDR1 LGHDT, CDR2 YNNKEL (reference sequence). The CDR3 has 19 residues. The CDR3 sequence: CASSQEGLAGVPSTDTQYF. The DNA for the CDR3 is TGTGCCAGCAGCCAAGAGGGACTAGCGGGAGTCCCTAGCACAGATACGCAGTATTTT.

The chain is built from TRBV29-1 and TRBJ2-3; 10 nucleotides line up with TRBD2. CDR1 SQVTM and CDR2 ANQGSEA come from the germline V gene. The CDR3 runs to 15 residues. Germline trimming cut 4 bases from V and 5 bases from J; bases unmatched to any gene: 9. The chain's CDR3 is CSVARLAGVEDTQYF. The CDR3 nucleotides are TGCAGCGTTGCCAGGCTAGCGGGAGTGGAAGATACGCAGTATTTT.

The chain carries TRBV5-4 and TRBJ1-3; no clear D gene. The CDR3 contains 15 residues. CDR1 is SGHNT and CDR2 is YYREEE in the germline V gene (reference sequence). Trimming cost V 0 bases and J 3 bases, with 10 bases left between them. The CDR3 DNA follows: TGTGCCAGCAGCTTGGATGCGGGGAATGGAAACACCATATATTTT. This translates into CASSLDAGNGNTIYF.

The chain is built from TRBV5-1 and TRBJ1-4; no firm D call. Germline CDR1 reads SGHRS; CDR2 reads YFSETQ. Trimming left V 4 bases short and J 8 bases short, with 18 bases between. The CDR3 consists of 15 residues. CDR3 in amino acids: CASSALVGREEKLFF. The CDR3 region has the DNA TGCGCCAGCAGCGCACTTGTGGGCCGGGAAGAAAAACTGTTTTTT. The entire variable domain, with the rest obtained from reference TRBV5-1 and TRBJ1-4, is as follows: KAGVTQTPRYLIKTRGQQVTLSCSPISGHRSVSWYQQTPGQGLQFLFEYFSETQRNKGNFPGRFSGRQFSNSRSEMNVSTLELGDSALYLCASSALVGREEKLFFGSGTQLSVL.

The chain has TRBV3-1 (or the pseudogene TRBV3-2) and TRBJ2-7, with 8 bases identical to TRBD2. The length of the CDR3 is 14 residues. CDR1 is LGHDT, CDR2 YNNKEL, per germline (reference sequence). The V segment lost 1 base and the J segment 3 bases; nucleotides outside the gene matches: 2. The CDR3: CASSQGTSFYEQYF. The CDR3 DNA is TGTGCCAGCAGCCAAGGGACTAGCTTCTACGAGCAGTACTTC.

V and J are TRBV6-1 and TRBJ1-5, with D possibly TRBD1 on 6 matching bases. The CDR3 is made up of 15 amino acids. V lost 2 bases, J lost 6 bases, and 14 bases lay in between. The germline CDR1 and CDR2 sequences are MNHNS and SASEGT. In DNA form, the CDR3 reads TGTGCCAGCAGTGAACCCAGGGGTTTAGGTCAGCCCCAGCATTTT. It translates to CASSEPRGLGQPQHF.

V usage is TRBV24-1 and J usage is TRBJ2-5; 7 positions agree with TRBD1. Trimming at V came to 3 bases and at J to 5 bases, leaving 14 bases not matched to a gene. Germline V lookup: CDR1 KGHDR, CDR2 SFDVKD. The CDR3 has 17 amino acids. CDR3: CATSDTNRGLAGETQYF. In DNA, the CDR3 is TGTGCCACCAGTGATACCAACAGGGGCCTAGCCGGGGAGACCCAGTACTTC.

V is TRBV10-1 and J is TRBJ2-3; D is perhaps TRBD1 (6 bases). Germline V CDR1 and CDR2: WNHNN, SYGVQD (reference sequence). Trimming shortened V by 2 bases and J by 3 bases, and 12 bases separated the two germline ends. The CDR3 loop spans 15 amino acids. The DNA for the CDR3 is TGCGCCAGCAGTGAGGACAGGACCACGACAGATACGCAGTATTTT. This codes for CASSEDRTTTDTQYF.

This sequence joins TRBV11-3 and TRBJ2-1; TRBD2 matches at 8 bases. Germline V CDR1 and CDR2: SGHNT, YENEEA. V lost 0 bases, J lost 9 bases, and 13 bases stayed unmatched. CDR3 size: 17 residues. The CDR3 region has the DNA TGTGCCAGCAGCTTAGATCGGTTAGGGACTAGTAACATTGAGCAGTTCTTC. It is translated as CASSLDRLGTSNIEQFF.

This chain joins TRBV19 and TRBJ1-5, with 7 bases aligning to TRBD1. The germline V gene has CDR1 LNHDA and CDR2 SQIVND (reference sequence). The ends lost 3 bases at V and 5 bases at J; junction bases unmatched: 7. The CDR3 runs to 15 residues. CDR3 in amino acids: CASSITADRDQPQHF. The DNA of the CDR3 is TGTGCCAGTAGTATTACCGCTGACAGGGATCAGCCCCAGCATTTT.

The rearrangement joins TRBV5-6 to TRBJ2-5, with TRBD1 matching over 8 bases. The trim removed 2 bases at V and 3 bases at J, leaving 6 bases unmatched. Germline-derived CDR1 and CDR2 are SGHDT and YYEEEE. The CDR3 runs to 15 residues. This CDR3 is CASSFWQGAKETQYF. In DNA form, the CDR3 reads TGTGCCAGCAGCTTTTGGCAGGGGGCGAAAGAGACCCAGTACTTC.

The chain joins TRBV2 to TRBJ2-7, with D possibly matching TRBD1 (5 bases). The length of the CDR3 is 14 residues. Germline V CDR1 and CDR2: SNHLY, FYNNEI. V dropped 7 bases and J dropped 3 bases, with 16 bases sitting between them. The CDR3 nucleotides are TGTGCCAGCACCCCCGCTCGACAGCTCTACGAGCAGTACGTC. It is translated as CASTPARQLYEQYV.